Listed below are T cell receptor beta chains from one sample, sequenced in a study of Graves' ophthalmopathy and Graves' hyperthyroidism. MiXCR, applied by TCRdb to the multiplex PCR reads, yields one record per CDR3 protein. The table records a few hundred thousand distinct CDR3 sequences, under 25% of them present only once. What was sequenced was peripheral blood. The receptors originated from a woman aged 18 to 35 with stable Graves' hyperthyroidism. CDR3s include the opening cysteine and the closing phenylalanine or tryptophan. The D gene is left open where the match is weak. Only part of the rows carry a size: once, few, many, or a class if the clone is expanded.

v_call: TRBV5-1
d_call: TRBD1
clone_size: many
j_call: TRBJ2-7
cdr3_aa: CASSFVGQAGEQYF
cdr3_nt: TGCGCCAGCAGCTTTGTGGGACAGGCCGGGGAGCAGTACTTC

v_call: TRBV18
d_call: TRBD1
clone_size: many
j_call: TRBJ2-5
cdr3_aa: CASSPPGGMQETQYF
cdr3_nt: TGTGCCAGCTCACCTCCAGGGGGCATGCAAGAGACCCAGTACTTC

v_call: TRBV7-2
d_call: TRBD1
clone_size: few
j_call: TRBJ2-5
cdr3_aa: CASSSTDRGETQYF
cdr3_nt: TGTGCCAGCAGCTCCACGGACAGGGGAGAGACCCAGTACTTC

v_call: TRBV19
d_call: -
clone_size: many
j_call: TRBJ1-1
cdr3_aa: CASSIQQGGTEAFF
cdr3_nt: TGTGCCAGTAGTATACAACAGGGCGGCACTGAAGCTTTCTTT

v_call: TRBV12-3/TRBV12-4
d_call: -
clone_size: -
j_call: TRBJ1-5
cdr3_aa: CASSRSRGFPQPQHF
cdr3_nt: TGTGCCAGCAGCAGATCTCGGGGCTTTCCTCAGCCCCAGCATTTT

v_call: TRBV27
d_call: -
clone_size: -
j_call: TRBJ1-1
cdr3_aa: CASSSHGHRGTEAFF
cdr3_nt: TGTGCCAGCAGTTCCCACGGTCATAGAGGCACTGAAGCTTTCTTT

v_call: TRBV20-1
d_call: TRBD1
clone_size: many
j_call: TRBJ2-2
cdr3_aa: CSAGQGADTGELFF
cdr3_nt: TGCAGTGCCGGACAGGGGGCAGATACCGGGGAGCTGTTTTTT

v_call: TRBV20-1
d_call: -
clone_size: many
j_call: TRBJ2-7
cdr3_aa: CSARVPGAYEQYF
cdr3_nt: TGCAGTGCTAGAGTCCCGGGGGCCTACGAGCAGTACTTC

v_call: TRBV5-1
d_call: -
clone_size: few
j_call: TRBJ2-2
cdr3_aa: CASSTDGGGTGELFF
cdr3_nt: TGCGCCAGCAGCACAGATGGAGGGGGCACCGGGGAGCTGTTTTTT

v_call: TRBV5-4
d_call: -
clone_size: many
j_call: TRBJ2-5
cdr3_aa: CASSFSGETETQYF
cdr3_nt: TGTGCCAGCAGCTTTTCGGGTGAGACAGAGACCCAGTACTTC

v_call: TRBV20-1
d_call: -
clone_size: -
j_call: TRBJ1-2
cdr3_aa: CSARVVLNYGYTF
cdr3_nt: TGCAGTGCTAGAGTTGTCTTGAACTATGGCTACACCTTC

v_call: TRBV29-1
d_call: -
clone_size: many
j_call: TRBJ2-2
cdr3_aa: CSVVSGSFLNTGELFF
cdr3_nt: TGCAGCGTTGTAAGTGGCAGTTTCCTGAACACCGGGGAGCTGTTTTTT

v_call: TRBV12-3/TRBV12-4
d_call: TRBD1
clone_size: many
j_call: TRBJ1-2
cdr3_aa: CASRQQGQVEGWHGYTF
cdr3_nt: TGTGCCAGCAGACAGCAAGGACAGGTTGAAGGTTGGCATGGCTACACCTTC

v_call: TRBV6-2/TRBV6-3
d_call: -
clone_size: many
j_call: TRBJ1-6
cdr3_aa: CASAEGQYNSPLHF
cdr3_nt: TGTGCCAGCGCCGAGGGGCAGTATAATTCACCCCTCCACTTT

v_call: TRBV6-1
d_call: TRBD1
clone_size: many
j_call: TRBJ2-7
cdr3_aa: CASLTGTGAYEQYF
cdr3_nt: TGTGCCAGCCTTACCGGGACAGGCGCCTACGAGCAGTACTTC

v_call: TRBV7-9
d_call: -
clone_size: many
j_call: TRBJ1-1
cdr3_aa: CASSLSPLDRMLVINTEAFF
cdr3_nt: TGTGCCAGCAGCCTCTCCCCTCTAGACAGGATGCTGGTCATCAACACTGAAGCTTTCTTT

v_call: TRBV3-1
d_call: -
clone_size: few
j_call: TRBJ1-2
cdr3_aa: CASSQETVSNYGYTF
cdr3_nt: TGTGCCAGCAGCCAGGAGACAGTATCTAACTATGGCTACACCTTC